The source of this T cell receptor beta chain is a study of blood T cell repertoires in COVID-19. Study in general: The United States, Italy and Spain were the sources of the acute and convalescent COVID-19 samples.

Profiled with immunoSEQ multiplex PCR; TCRdb holds only in-frame clones, not every one. The data contain 250,000 to 400,000 clones, roughly 90% of them singletons. Participants' reported clinical history set cohort assignment. Germline V CDR1 and CDR2: SNHLY, FYNNEI. The CDR3 has 14 residues. The V end lost 1 base, the J end lost 8 bases, and 14 bases lay between the germline ends. Sequencing used PBMCs or T cells enriched from blood (not recorded which). The sequence was obtained from a man between 60 and 75 years old who had recovered from COVID-19. V usage is TRBV2 and J usage is TRBJ1-2, with D unclear. The CDR3: CASSEEGALKGYTF. As DNA, the CDR3 is TGTGCCAGCAGTGAAGAAGGAGCGTTGAAGGGCTACACCTTC.